A single sample is the source of the 18 T cell receptor beta chains below, sequenced in a study of PD-1 blockade in classical Hodgkin lymphoma. Data came from immunoSEQ multiplex PCR; TCRdb stores just in-frame clones and leaves some out. The table includes 20,000 or so clones, roughly 77% detected once. The time point here: cycle 4 day 1 (C4D1), after 5 to 7 weeks of nivolumab. No patient escaped relapse after autologous stem cell transplantation, and brentuximab vedotin exposure varied. The sequenced sample was peripheral blood mononuclear cells (PBMCs), obtained before the fourth cycle of nivolumab. The origin of the receptors is a human donor with classical Hodgkin lymphoma.

The CDR3 DNA reads as TGTGCCAGCAGCTTAGGTGGGAGCACTGAAGCTTTCTTT. Its translation: CASSLGGSTEAFF. The J gene is TRBJ1-1, the V gene TRBV7-2; D gene uncertain. The CDR3 extends over 13 amino acids. The germline V gene encodes CDR1 SGHTA and CDR2 FQGNSA. V shed 1 base and J shed 4 bases, with 7 bases lying between them.

This rearrangement joins TRBV6-1 to TRBJ2-2; D gene uncertain. CDR1 is MNHNS, CDR2 SASEGT, per germline. Trimming took off 2 bases at V and 3 bases at J, with 7 bases between the two ends. This CDR3 is 14 amino acids long. The CDR3 region is CASSELRYTGELFF. Written as DNA, the CDR3 is TGTGCCAGCAGTGAATTGAGGTACACCGGGGAGCTGTTTTTT.

The chain links TRBV7-8 to TRBJ2-7; D is unresolved. From germline, CDR1 is SGHVS and CDR2 FQNEAQ. The CDR3 totals 21 residues. V dropped 3 bases and J dropped 7 bases, with 37 bases sitting between them. The CDR3 protein is CASSFRPSVQTKFGPLNEQYV. In DNA form, the CDR3 reads TGTGCCAGCAGCTTTAGACCTTCGGTACAGACCAAGTTCGGTCCCTTGAATGAGCAGTACGTC.

The genes are TRBV2 and TRBJ1-2, with unresolved D. The CDR3 consists of 13 residues. The V end was cut by 2 bases, the J end by 5 bases, with 9 bases between. The V gene's germline CDR1 is SNHLY and CDR2 FYNNEI. The CDR3 sequence is CASSESLRYGYTF. CDR3 sequence (DNA): TGTGCCAGCAGTGAATCTCTGAGATATGGCTACACCTTC.

This clone was found once. The chain has TRBV9 and TRBJ1-3, with TRBD1 as a possible D gene (6 bases). The CDR3 spans 16 residues. From germline, CDR1 is SGDLS and CDR2 YYNGEE. Trimming shortened V by 0 bases and J by 2 bases, and 12 bases separated the two germline ends. CDR3 in DNA: TGTGCCAGCAGCGTAGCTTTAGGGGGTACTGGAAACACCATATATTTT. Protein: CASSVALGGTGNTIYF.

This clone was seen a single time. The V and J genes are TRBV20-1 and TRBJ1-4; D may be TRBD1 (6 bases). V was clipped by 4 bases and J by 8 bases, with 8 bases between them. CDR1 DFQATT and CDR2 SNEGSKA come from the germline V gene (reference sequence). The CDR3 loop spans 11 amino acids. This CDR3 is CSAMGAEKLFF. The DNA of the CDR3 is TGCAGTGCTATGGGGGCGGAAAAACTGTTTTTT.

CDR3 bases: TGCGCCAGCAGCCAAGCAACAGGGGGGTTAATCACAGATACGCAGTATTTT. Protein product: CASSQATGGLITDTQYF. The rearrangement uses TRBV4-1 and TRBJ2-3, with TRBD1 identical over 8 bases. CDR3 length: 17 residues. Germline assignment: CDR1 MGHRA and CDR2 YSYEKL. The junction had 8 bases not matched to a gene; V was cut back by 1 base and J by 2 bases.

This chain uses TRBV19 with TRBJ2-7; no firm D call. V shed 0 bases and J shed 6 bases, with 12 bases lying between them. The CDR3 extends over 14 amino acids. Germline CDR1 is LNHDA and CDR2 is SQIVND (reference sequence). CDR3 amino acids: CASSIEAASGEQYF. DNA for the CDR3: TGTGCCAGTAGTATAGAAGCAGCTTCCGGCGAGCAGTACTTC.

The V call is TRBV19, the J call TRBJ1-1, with 7 bases that match TRBD1. Germline V gene data show CDR1 as LNHDA and CDR2 as SQIVND (reference sequence). This CDR3 region has 16 residues. V lost 3 bases, J lost 0 bases, and 7 bases stayed unmatched. The CDR3 is CASSMVGGGLNTEAFF. CDR3 bases: TGTGCCAGTAGTATGGTAGGGGGCGGGTTGAACACTGAAGCTTTCTTT.

The sample holds a few counts of this clone. This chain uses TRBV4-3 with TRBJ1-6; 8 bases agree with TRBD1. The CDR3 loop spans 15 amino acids. The J segment lost 7 bases and the V segment lost 1 base, leaving 3 bases of the junction unmatched. Germline-derived CDR1 and CDR2 are LGHNA and YSLEER. The CDR3 bases are TGCGCCAGCAGCCAAGGGGGACAGGCCAATTCACCCCTCCACTTT. This codes for CASSQGGQANSPLHF.

The rearrangement links TRBV4-3 to TRBJ2-2, with TRBD2 matching 10 bases. CDR1 LGHNA and CDR2 YSLEER come from the germline V gene. V was clipped by 0 bases and J by 3 bases; unmatched bases: 13. The CDR3 consists of 20 residues. CDR3 DNA sequence: TGCGCCAGCAGCCAAGATTCATCCAGCGGGGGGGCCGTTTACACCGGGGAGCTGTTTTTT. Its translation is CASSQDSSSGGAVYTGELFF.

V is TRBV29-1 and J is TRBJ1-1; D gene ambiguous. Between the trimmed V and J ends, which lost 0 bases and 1 base, there was a span of 12 bases. Germline-derived CDR1 and CDR2 are SQVTM and ANQGSEA. The CDR3 loop spans 15 amino acids. As DNA, the CDR3 is TGCAGCGTTGAAGATTTCGGGTTTGCGAACACTGAAGCTTTCTTT. Translating it yields CSVEDFGFANTEAFF.

J is TRBJ2-5 and V is TRBV4-1, with a tentative D call TRBD2 (7 bases). The CDR3 is 17 amino acids. Trimming left V 1 base short and J 2 bases short, with 17 bases between. Germline CDR1 and CDR2: MGHRA and YSYEKL. CDR3 in DNA: TGCGCCAGCAGCCAAGTTTTCTGGGGGGGCGAGCAAGAGACCCAGTACTTC. This gives the protein CASSQVFWGGEQETQYF.

This clone has only a few counts. The chain recombines TRBV7-6 with TRBJ2-2; tentative D call: TRBD1 (5 bases). V was pared by 5 bases and J by 4 bases, with 14 bases between. Per the germline V gene, CDR1 is SGHVS and CDR2 is FNYEAQ. This CDR3 is built from 15 residues. The CDR3 region is CASSAAATATGELFF. The CDR3 DNA follows: TGTGCCAGCAGCGCGGCAGCGACAGCCACCGGGGAGCTGTTTTTT.

The chain employs TRBV6-5 and TRBJ2-3, with 8 bases lining up with TRBD2. The length of the CDR3 is 15 residues. The germline V gene has CDR1 MNHEY and CDR2 SVGAGI. J was trimmed by 3 bases and V by 5 bases; bases with no gene match: 7. The CDR3 region has the DNA TGTGCCAGCAGTCGTGCGGGGGGAAGAACAGATACGCAGTATTTT. Translation: CASSRAGGRTDTQYF.

The chain links TRBV5-8 to TRBJ2-6; D call uncertain. Germline V gene lookup returns CDR1 SGHTS and CDR2 YDEGEE. With 1 base removed from V and 4 bases from J, the gap between germline ends came to 6 bases. CDR3 length: 14 amino acids. This chain's CDR3 is CASSLLSGANVLTF. In DNA form, the CDR3 reads TGTGCCAGCAGCTTGTTGTCAGGGGCCAACGTCCTGACTTTC.

The CDR3 region is CASSPSGSYYEQYV. The CDR3 DNA follows: TGTGCCAGCAGCCCCTCCGGGTCCTATTACGAGCAGTACGTC. The J gene is TRBJ2-7, the V gene TRBV11-2; no firm D call. The CDR3 has 14 amino acids. Trimming pared 5 bases from V and 4 bases from J, leaving 15 bases between. CDR1 SGHAT and CDR2 FQNNGV come from the germline V gene.

This clone has more than one count but fewer than ten. In DNA, the CDR3 is TGTGCCAGCGGAGGGACCGGGACAGCTAACTATGGCTACACCTTC. Residues: CASGGTGTANYGYTF. The J gene is TRBJ1-2, the V gene TRBV6-5, with 7 bases identical to TRBD1. CDR1 is MNHEY and CDR2 is SVGAGI in the germline V gene. Trimming removed 8 bases from V and 0 bases from J; junction bases left unmatched: 9. This CDR3 comprises 15 residues.